The 22 T cell receptor beta chains presented below share a single source sample, sequenced in a study of vaccination effects on CD4 cells after COVID-19. Antigen-specific CD4+ T cell clonotypes were called by their expansion after viral peptide-pool culture in ViraFEST. Cultured cells yielded isolated CD4+ T cells after 10 to 11 days. Every participant took two doses of the BNT162b2 or mRNA-1273 vaccine. Sequencing used immunoSEQ multiplex PCR; TCRdb keeps in-frame clones, though not all of them. The sample includes fewer than 80,000 clones, 70% to 75% of them seen just once. These TCRs are of unknown antigen specificity. The material was CD4+ T cells from PBMCs cultured with HCoV-229E spike peptides, obtained after COVID-19 vaccination. The receptors originated from a human donor who received a COVID-19 vaccine.

CDR3 protein: CASPGRIPYEQYV. Written as DNA, the CDR3 is TGTGCCAGCCCGGGACGGATTCCTTACGAGCAGTACGTC. The chain recombines TRBV7-3 with TRBJ2-7; D may match TRBD1 or TRBD2 (5 bases each). V lost 8 bases to trimming and J lost 4 bases, with 15 bases between them. Looked up from germline, CDR1 is SGHTA and CDR2 is FQGTGA. The CDR3 spans 13 residues.

The sample holds one count of this clone. The chain links TRBV5-1 to TRBJ1-4; D is perhaps TRBD1 (5 bases). Germline CDR1 reads SGHRS; CDR2 reads YFSETQ. The CDR3 spans 13 residues. V lost 4 bases and J 8 bases, leaving 12 bases between the germline ends. CDR3 in amino acids: CASSPRDSEKLFF. The CDR3 DNA reads TGCGCCAGCAGCCCCCGGGACTCAGAAAAACTGTTTTTT. Full variable domain (outside the CDR3, taken from reference TRBV5-1 and TRBJ1-4): KAGVTQTPRYLIKTRGQQVTLSCSPISGHRSVSWYQQTPGQGLQFLFEYFSETQRNKGNFPGRFSGRQFSNSRSEMNVSTLELGDSALYLCASSPRDSEKLFFGSGTQLSVL.

The chain is built from TRBV7-8 and TRBJ1-2, with 7 bases fitting TRBD1. With V trimmed by 2 bases and J by 4 bases, 4 bases remained unmatched. This CDR3 spans 14 amino acids. The germline V gene has CDR1 SGHVS and CDR2 FQNEAQ. Here the CDR3 reads CASSLTGVSYGYTF. In DNA, the CDR3 is TGTGCCAGCAGCTTAACAGGGGTCTCCTATGGCTACACCTTC.

The CDR3 protein is CATKLGVDTEAFF. The CDR3, as DNA: TGTGCCACTAAACTAGGAGTTGACACTGAAGCTTTCTTT. This chain links TRBV15 with TRBJ1-1; D uncertain. Per germline, CDR1 LNHNV and CDR2 YYDKDF (reference sequence). This CDR3 region has 13 residues. Trimming stripped 9 bases from V and 3 bases from J, with 14 bases between.

The chain uses TRBV6-2 or TRBV6-3 and TRBJ2-5, with D possibly being TRBD1 or TRBD2 (6 bases each). The CDR3 extends over 16 amino acids. V lost 4 bases to trimming and J lost 5 bases, with 20 bases between them. From germline, CDR1 is MNHEY and CDR2 SVGEGT. The CDR3 region is CASSFGRWGAVETQYF. The CDR3 DNA is TGTGCCAGCAGTTTTGGGCGTTGGGGGGCCGTGGAGACCCAGTACTTC.

This chain uses TRBV15 with TRBJ1-6; weak D call: TRBD1 (6 bases). This CDR3 is 13 amino acids long. V was shortened by 0 bases and J by 10 bases, with 7 bases between the two germline ends. Germline V lookup: CDR1 LNHNV, CDR2 YYDKDF (reference sequence). The CDR3 region is CATSRDRGSPLHF. The CDR3 region has the DNA TGTGCCACCAGCAGAGACAGGGGCTCACCCCTCCACTTT.

The gene calls are TRBV2 and TRBJ2-2, with D perhaps TRBD1 (5 bases). V was clipped by 7 bases and J by 4 bases, with 13 bases between them. This CDR3 is built from 14 residues. Looked up from germline, CDR1 is SNHLY and CDR2 is FYNNEI. CDR3 sequence: CASNVDSSTGELFF. For the CDR3, the DNA is TGTGCCAGCAATGTAGACAGTTCCACCGGGGAGCTGTTTTTT. Full variable domain (outside the CDR3, taken from reference TRBV2 and TRBJ2-2): EPEVTQTPSHQVTQMGQEVILRCVPISNHLYFYWYRQILGQKVEFLVSFYNNEISEKSEIFDDQFSVERPDGSNFTLKIRSTKLEDSAMYFCASNVDSSTGELFFGEGSRLTVL.

The V gene is TRBV30, the J gene TRBJ2-5; a possible D gene is TRBD2 (6 bases). Germline CDR1 is GTSNPN and CDR2 is SVGIG (reference sequence). V lost 4 bases, J lost 1 base, and 10 bases lay in between. CDR3 length: 13 residues. CDR3 in DNA: TGTGCCTGGACGCGGGATACCCAAGAGACCCAGTACTTC. Translation gives CAWTRDTQETQYF. Drawing the rest from reference TRBV30 and TRBJ2-5, the complete variable domain is SQTIHQWPATLVQPVGSPLSLECTVEGTSNPNLYWYRQAAGRGLQLLFYSVGIGQISSEVPQNLSASRPQDRQFILSSKKLLLSDSGFYLCAWTRDTQETQYFGPGTRLLVL.

This rearrangement joins TRBV4-3 to TRBJ2-1, with a tentative D call TRBD2 (5 bases). The CDR3 has 14 amino acids. Germline CDR1 reads LGHNA; CDR2 reads YSLEER. V was clipped by 4 bases and J by 8 bases, with 15 bases between them. CDR3: CASSPDSSRYEQFF. The CDR3 DNA sequence: TGCGCCAGCAGCCCGGACTCTTCTCGGTATGAGCAGTTCTTC.

The V and J genes are TRBV7-9 and TRBJ1-6; 9 bases fit TRBD1. Per the germline V gene, CDR1 is SEHNR and CDR2 is FQNEAQ (reference sequence). This CDR3 is built from 16 residues. J gave up 9 bases and V 4 bases, and 10 bases lay outside the gene matches. Here the CDR3 DNA reads TGTGCCAGCAGCTCAACCGCCGGGACAGGGTTTTCACCCCTCCACTTT. The encoded protein is CASSSTAGTGFSPLHF.

The genes are TRBV18 and TRBJ1-1, with TRBD1 as a possible D gene (5 bases). CDR3 size: 16 residues. Trimming cost V 3 bases and J 4 bases, with 18 bases left between them. From germline, CDR1 is KGHSH and CDR2 LQKENI. The CDR3, as DNA: TGTGCCAGCTCACCGCTGCCCGACAGTCGGATCACTGAAGCTTTCTTT. It codes for CASSPLPDSRITEAFF.

This clone appeared a few times. The genes are TRBV18 and TRBJ1-5; D gene ambiguous. There are 16 residues in the CDR3. V lost 2 bases and J lost 7, with 18 bases in between. Germline CDR1 and CDR2: KGHSH and LQKENI. The CDR3 sequence is CASSPFGPQVDQPQHF. The CDR3 DNA reads as TGTGCCAGCTCACCATTCGGCCCCCAGGTGGACCAGCCCCAGCATTTT.

In its sample, this clone was seen a few times. This rearrangement joins TRBV11-2 to TRBJ2-2, with a weak D call TRBD2 (5 bases). V lost 3 bases to trimming and J lost 5 bases, with 13 bases between them. The CDR3 has 15 residues. Looked up from germline, CDR1 is SGHAT and CDR2 is FQNNGV. In DNA form, the CDR3 reads TGTGCCAGCAGCTTTAGAGGTCAGCGGACCGGGGAGCTGTTTTTT. It is translated as CASSFRGQRTGELFF.

This chain connects TRBV25-1 to TRBJ2-3; 9 positions match TRBD1. Germline CDR1 MGHDK, CDR2 SYGVNS. This CDR3 has 14 amino acids. Losses at the gene ends were 10 bases for V and 1 base for J; bases not matched to a gene: 6. The CDR3: CATQRDRGTDTQYF. The DNA for the CDR3 is TGTGCCACCCAACGGGACAGGGGCACAGATACGCAGTATTTT. Full variable domain (missing parts from reference TRBV25-1 and TRBJ2-3): EADIYQTPRYLVIGTGKKITLECSQTMGHDKMYWYQQDPGMELHLIHYSYGVNSTEKGDLSSESTVSRIRTEHFPLTLESARPSHTSQYLCATQRDRGTDTQYFGPGTRLTVL.

This clone was recorded a few times. The chain has TRBV6-5 and TRBJ1-6; tentatively, D is TRBD1 (6 bases). The germline CDR1 and CDR2 sequences are MNHEY and SVGAGI. The CDR3 runs 16 residues. Deletions cut 0 bases from V and 7 bases from J, with 13 bases between. CDR3: CASSYSMWGQNSPLHF. CDR3 nucleotides: TGTGCCAGCAGTTACTCGATGTGGGGACAAAATTCACCCCTCCACTTT.

This clone has a single count. The rearrangement links TRBV21-1 to TRBJ2-7; the table's D call, TRBD2, has no DNA check behind it. TRBV21-1 is a known pseudogene. This CDR3 is built from 14 residues. The CDR3, as DNA: TGTGCCAGCAGAAAGGGAGGGGGTCCCTCCGAGCAGTACGTC. Translated: CASRKGGGPSEQYV.

V is TRBV10-3 and J is TRBJ2-4, with unresolved D. CDR1 is ENHRY, CDR2 SYGVKD, per germline. The CDR3 is 13 amino acids. Deletions cut 6 bases from V and 1 base from J, with 7 bases between. The DNA for the CDR3 is TGTGCCATCAGAGATGAGGCCAAAAACATTCAGTACTTC. Translated, it gives CAIRDEAKNIQYF.

This clone was seen only a few times. The chain carries TRBV6-6 and TRBJ1-5; no firm D call. Germline V CDR1 and CDR2: MNHNY, SVGAGI (reference sequence). The CDR3 consists of 14 residues. The V end lost 0 bases, the J end lost 5 bases, and 8 bases lay between the germline ends. The CDR3, as DNA: TGTGCCAGCAGTTACTCGGGAGATTATCAGCCCCAGCATTTT. Protein product: CASSYSGDYQPQHF.

V is TRBV19 and J is TRBJ1-1; D possibly corresponds to TRBD1 (6 bases). Germline V CDR1 and CDR2: LNHDA, SQIVND (reference sequence). The CDR3 runs 17 residues. Trimming took off 1 base at V and 2 bases at J, with 17 bases between the two ends. CDR3 sequence reads: CASSIALGQLINTEAFF. CDR3 bases: TGTGCCAGTAGTATAGCCCTTGGACAGCTAATTAACACTGAAGCTTTCTTT.

The J gene is TRBJ2-3, the V gene TRBV9; 10 bases match TRBD2. The V and J ends lost 4 bases and 1 base, in that order; junction bases with no gene match: 3. The CDR3 loop spans 15 amino acids. Germline V lookup: CDR1 SGDLS, CDR2 YYNGEE. CDR3 residues: CASSLSGGRTDTQYF. In DNA form, the CDR3 reads TGTGCCAGCAGCCTTAGCGGGGGGCGCACAGATACGCAGTATTTT.

The table lists this clone with a few counts. The chain employs TRBV5-8 and TRBJ2-1; a possible D gene is TRBD1 (6 bases). V was pared by 7 bases and J by 9 bases, with 17 bases between. CDR1 is SGHTS, CDR2 YDEGEE, per germline. The CDR3 totals 13 residues. The chain's CDR3 is CASPGTGPSEQFF. The CDR3 nucleotides read TGTGCCAGCCCTGGCACAGGGCCTAGTGAGCAGTTCTTC.

Written as DNA, the CDR3 is TGTGCCAGCAGTGGGGTACAATACGAGCAGTACGTC. This codes for CASSGVQYEQYV. The chain uses TRBV5-5 and TRBJ2-7; D call uncertain. The CDR3 consists of 12 residues. Deletions cut 5 bases from V and 4 bases from J, with 10 bases between. The germline gives CDR1 SGHKS, CDR2 YYEKEE (reference sequence).